This note documents a single T cell receptor (beta chain) sequence. What it recognizes is unknown. The data were obtained in a study of shared clonotypes between healthy human individuals. Study-level information: The study enrolled a couple of women and three men aged 18 to 49. There were three CD4 naive, three CD4 memory, two CD8 naive and one CD8 memory plates per donor. Study findings and constraints: Naive CD4 clonotypes overlapped across a handful of donors at around 4.8%. Rarefaction demonstrated incomplete sorted-subset sequencing despite large depth.

Repertoires were generated with immunoSEQ multiplex PCR, while TCRdb's copy carries only in-frame clones and drops some. Seen here are under 2,500,000 clones, around 95% observed once, and the top ten hold around 0.13%. From germline, CDR1 is MGHRA and CDR2 YSYEKL. The V end was cut by 0 bases, the J end by 8 bases, with 13 bases between. CDR3 length: 14 residues. The clonotype was recovered from a young man in good health. The sequenced sample consisted of naive CD4+ T cells sorted from blood. Subset meaning: CD45RA+ positively selected. V usage is TRBV4-1 and J usage is TRBJ1-2; D gene uncertain. The CDR3 DNA follows: TGCGCCAGCAGCCAAGAGAACGCCCCCTTGGGCTACACCTTC. Protein sequence: CASSQENAPLGYTF.